Listed here are 8 T cell receptor beta chains from one sample, sequenced in a study of T cell clonality in common variable immunodeficiency. Generated by immunoSEQ multiplex PCR, the TCRdb table keeps only in-frame clones and is missing some. Listed for the sample are about 52,000 clones, none seen a single time. The sequencing input was peripheral blood mononuclear cells. All receptors come from a person aged 18-69 years in good health.

This clone occurred many times. The sequenced fragment ends 3 residues before the CDR3 boundary, so the rest is inferred from the germline J gene. The genes are TRBV18 and TRBJ2-1; 8 bases align to TRBD1. The V gene end was trimmed by 3 bases and the J gene end by 9 bases; junction bases not matched to a gene: 7. Germline V lookup: CDR1 KGHSH, CDR2 LQKENI. The CDR3 is made up of 14 amino acids. This CDR3 reads CASSPPGGFGEQFF. Incomplete CDR3 DNA: TGTGCCAGCTCACCCCCAGGGGGCTTTGGTGAG.

In its sample, this clone was seen many times. Sequencing ends 3 residues short of the CDR3 end; the germline J gene provides the rest. The chain links TRBV20-1 to TRBJ2-7; D uncertain. CDR1 is DFQATT, CDR2 SNEGSKA, per germline (reference sequence). The ends were cut back, 3 bases at V and 1 base at J, with 4 bases in the middle. This CDR3 is 11 amino acids long. CDR3 protein: CSASLSYEQYF. The sequenced part of the CDR3 DNA is TGCAGTGCTAGCCTATCCTACGAG.

This clone has at least ten counts. Read coverage stops 3 residues before the CDR3 terminus; the germline J gene supplies the remainder. The chain couples TRBV20-1 to TRBJ2-3; perhaps TRBD1 as D (5 bases). The CDR3 is 13 amino acids. The V gene's germline CDR1 is DFQATT and CDR2 SNEGSKA (reference sequence). V shed 3 bases and J shed 2 bases, with 9 bases lying between them. Incomplete CDR3 DNA: TGCAGTGCTAGCCCCAGGGACACAGATACG. Protein sequence: CSASPRDTDT. The whole CDR3 reads CSASPRDTDTQYF.

This clone was counted at least ten times. Read sequence stops 3 residues before the CDR3 end, and the germline J gene provides the missing end. The chain links TRBV12-3 or TRBV12-4 to TRBJ2-7; possibly TRBD1 for D (6 bases). The CDR3 totals 14 residues. Trimming took off 2 bases at V and 6 bases at J, with 14 bases between the two ends. CDR3 DNA, as far as it was read: TGTGCCAGCAGTTTAACGTACAGGGCGGGCGAG. This encodes CASSLTYRAGE. The full CDR3 protein reads CASSLTYRAGEQYF.

Ten or more counts support this clone. The read falls 3 residues short of the CDR3 end, and the missing part is taken from the germline J gene. The chain combines TRBV3-1 (or the pseudogene TRBV3-2) with TRBJ1-2, with 9 bases that match TRBD1. This CDR3 has 14 amino acids. The ends lost 2 bases at V and 7 bases at J; junction bases unmatched: 5. CDR1 and CDR2 (germline): LGHDT, YNNKEL (reference sequence). The part of the CDR3 DNA that was read is TGTGCCAGCAGCCAAAAGACAGGGGGACGTGGC. Translation gives CASSQKTGGRG. The entire CDR3 reads CASSQKTGGRGYTF.

This clone came up a few times. The CDR3 end is not reached by the read, which stops 3 residues before it; the germline J gene fills it in. This chain joins TRBV5-1 and TRBJ1-2, with D possibly TRBD1 on 5 matching bases. This CDR3 has 19 residues. Germline CDR1 and CDR2: SGHRS and YFSETQ. The CDR3 sequence: CASSPEGLAGWESYNDYTF. The part of the CDR3 DNA that was read is TGCGCCAGCAGCCCGGAGGGACTAGCGGGATGGGAGTCCTACAATGAC. The complete variable domain, with remaining parts taken from reference TRBV5-1 and TRBJ1-2, reads KAGVTQTPRYLIKTRGQQVTLSCSPISGHRSVSWYQQTPGQGLQFLFEYFSETQRNKGNFPGRFSGRQFSNSRSEMNVSTLELGDSALYLCASSPEGLAGWESYNDYTFGSGTRLTVV.

This clone appeared a few times. The read terminates 3 residues before the CDR3 end, so the remaining end is supplied by the germline J gene. The chain recombines TRBV5-4 with TRBJ2-7; D is ambiguous. The CDR3 runs 14 residues. The ends were cut back, 6 bases at V and 2 bases at J, with 15 bases in the middle. Germline V gene data show CDR1 as SGHNT and CDR2 as YYREEE (reference sequence). CDR3 in amino acids: CASISQAYPYEQYF. The CDR3 DNA, read in part, is TGTGCCAGCATCTCCCAAGCGTACCCCTACGAG.

In this sample, this clone turned up many times. The CDR3 end lies 3 residues beyond the end of the read and is filled in from the germline J gene. The chain links TRBV4-1 to TRBJ2-7; 7 bases match TRBD1. The CDR3 is 14 residues long. The junction had 3 bases not matched to a gene; V was cut back by 2 bases and J by 2 bases. From germline, CDR1 is MGHRA and CDR2 YSYEKL. CDR3: CASSQTGTAYEQYF. The DNA read from the CDR3 is TGCGCCAGCAGCCAAACCGGGACAGCCTACGAG.